Listed below are T cell receptor beta chains from one sample, sequenced in a study of Graves' ophthalmopathy and Graves' hyperthyroidism. TCRdb independently ran MiXCR on the multiplex PCR reads; one entry per CDR3 protein. The sample has 350,000 to 450,000 distinct CDR3 sequences; roughly 21% are singletons. The sequenced sample was peripheral blood. The receptors derive from a woman aged 18-29 years with stable Graves' hyperthyroidism. Both conserved end residues are part of each CDR3. The D gene is left open where the match is weak. Where a row states a size, it is once, few, many or the class of an expanded clone; other rows omit it.

len	v_gene	j_gene	abundance	d_gene	CDR3aa	CDR3nt
18	TRBV5-1	TRBJ1-1	many	-	CASSLEPGTLTLGTEAFF	TGCGCCAGCAGCTTGGAGCCCGGGACCCTCACTTTAGGCACTGAAGCTTTCTTT
14	TRBV12-3/TRBV12-4	TRBJ1-1	-	-	CASRAGNMNTEAFF	TGTGCCAGCAGGGCAGGGAACATGAACACTGAAGCTTTCTTT
16	TRBV24-1	TRBJ2-2	many	-	CATSAGLSANTGELFF	TGTGCCACCAGTGCGGGATTAAGCGCGAACACCGGGGAGCTGTTTTTT
12	TRBV20-1	TRBJ2-5	-	-	CSARGQEETQYF	TGCAGTGCTAGAGGACAAGAAGAGACCCAGTACTTC
14	TRBV29-1	TRBJ1-1	many	TRBD1	CSVGTGLSNTEAFF	TGCAGCGTTGGGACAGGGCTTTCGAACACTGAAGCTTTCTTT
14	TRBV30	TRBJ2-7	-	-	CAWTDRGASYEQYF	TGTGCCTGGACAGACCGGGGGGCCTCCTACGAGCAGTACTTC
16	TRBV11-2	TRBJ2-7	few	-	CASSDYRRTTEREQYF	TGTGCCAGCAGCGACTATCGACGAACTACAGAGAGAGAGCAGTACTTC
15	TRBV28	TRBJ1-2	-	-	CASRPEGQSNYGYTF	TGTGCCAGCAGACCCGAGGGACAATCTAACTATGGCTACACCTTC
15	TRBV4-2	TRBJ1-2	many	TRBD1	CASSQDHDRVVGYTF	TGTGCCAGCAGCCAAGATCACGACAGGGTAGTCGGCTACACCTTC
16	TRBV7-8	TRBJ2-2	many	TRBD2	CASSRWTSGNTGELFF	TGTGCCAGCAGCCGATGGACTAGCGGAAACACCGGGGAGCTGTTTTTT
16	TRBV5-1	TRBJ2-4	-	TRBD2	CASSLILAGKSNIKYF	TGCGCCAGCAGCTTAATACTAGCGGGAAAGTCAAACATTAAGTACTTC
15	TRBV28	TRBJ1-5	-	TRBD1	CASSFRDRASQPQHF	TGTGCCAGCAGTTTTAGGGACAGGGCGAGTCAGCCCCAGCATTTT
14	TRBV19	TRBJ1-1	-	-	CASSPDPGGTEAFF	TGTGCCAGTAGTCCAGATCCCGGGGGCACTGAAGCTTTCTTT
15	TRBV2	TRBJ2-2	many	-	CASSEVSGNTGELFF	TGTGCCAGCAGTGAGGTTAGCGGGAACACCGGGGAGCTGTTTTTT
14	TRBV5-4	TRBJ2-7	-	TRBD1	CASRRDRGDYEQYF	TGTGCCAGCAGGCGGGACAGGGGGGACTACGAGCAGTACTTC
14	TRBV25-1	TRBJ2-2	many	-	CASSELRSTGELFF	TGTGCCAGCAGTGAACTCAGGAGTACCGGGGAGCTGTTTTTT
15	TRBV2	TRBJ1-1	many	-	CASSPSGGASTEAFF	TGTGCCAGCAGTCCTTCAGGCGGGGCGTCCACTGAAGCTTTCTTT
13	TRBV20-1	TRBJ2-7	-	TRBD1	CSARGTGDYEQYF	TGCAGTGCTAGAGGGACAGGGGATTACGAGCAGTACTTC
12	TRBV7-2	TRBJ2-5	many	-	CASSQGMETQYF	TGTGCCAGCAGCCAAGGGATGGAGACCCAGTACTTC
15	TRBV10-3	TRBJ1-6	many	-	CAISDSSRGHFKLHF	TGTGCCATCAGTGATTCATCGAGGGGCCACTTTAAACTCCACTTT
14	TRBV4-1	TRBJ2-7	many	TRBD1	CASSQGQGTYEQYF	TGCGCCAGCAGCCAAGGACAGGGCACGTACGAGCAGTACTTC
11	TRBV29-1	TRBJ1-1	many	-	CSVNRNTEAFF	TGCAGCGTTAACAGAAACACTGAAGCTTTCTTT
15	TRBV19	TRBJ2-5	many	-	CASSPNRDGQETQYF	TGTGCCAGTAGCCCGAACCGGGACGGCCAAGAGACCCAGTACTTC
15	TRBV12-3/TRBV12-4	TRBJ2-5	many	-	CASSPRRPEQETQYF	TGTGCCAGCAGTCCAAGGCGCCCAGAACAAGAGACCCAGTACTTC
13	TRBV12-3/TRBV12-4	TRBJ1-2	many	-	CASTPAGLYGYTF	TGTGCCAGCACCCCGGCGGGACTCTATGGCTACACCTTC
14	TRBV28	TRBJ1-1	-	-	CASSLLAENTEAFF	TGTGCCAGCAGCCTCCTCGCGGAAAACACTGAAGCTTTCTTT
14	TRBV20-1	TRBJ1-3	many	TRBD1	CSALSWDSGNTIYF	TGCAGTGCCCTATCGTGGGACAGTGGAAACACCATATATTTT